A single sample gave rise to the 24 T cell receptor beta chains below, sequenced in a study of CD8 T cells in ankylosing spondylitis. Using its own MiXCR run on the 5' RACE reads, TCRdb lists one record per CDR3 protein. The table includes roughly 230,000 distinct CDR3 sequences, over 9.5% detected once. Sequenced sample: blood, either unsorted or a sorted T cell fraction (not recorded which). The receptors originated from a male donor with ankylosing spondylitis or in good health (not recorded which).

The table lists this clonotype with many counts. The J gene is TRBJ2-3, the V gene TRBV15; D not certain. There are 15 residues in the CDR3. Germline values: CDR1 LNHNV, CDR2 YYDKDF (reference sequence). V was shortened by 3 bases and J by 0 bases, with 10 bases between the two germline ends. This chain's CDR3 is CATSSRTASTDTQYF. The CDR3 DNA reads as TGTGCCACCAGCAGCAGGACGGCTAGCACAGATACGCAGTATTTT.

The chain recombines TRBV29-1 with TRBJ1-1; the D gene is possibly TRBD1 (5 bases). CDR1 is SQVTM and CDR2 is ANQGSEA in the germline V gene. CDR3 length: 15 amino acids. V shed 1 base and J shed 0 bases, with 12 bases lying between them. The CDR3 sequence is CSVEGSPGLNTEAFF. As DNA, the CDR3 is TGCAGCGTTGAAGGGTCACCGGGGCTGAACACTGAAGCTTTCTTT.

This chain uses TRBV10-1 with TRBJ2-6, with D unresolved. Trimming left V 2 bases short and J 0 bases short, with 8 bases between. The CDR3 has 16 amino acids. Germline V gives CDR1 WNHNN, CDR2 SYGVQD (reference sequence). The CDR3 DNA reads as TGCGCCAGCAGTGAGGGTGCGCTCTCTGGGGCCAACGTCCTGACTTTC. It translates to CASSEGALSGANVLTF.

The sample holds a few counts of this clonotype. The chain couples TRBV5-1 to TRBJ2-7; the D is unclear. Germline CDR1 and CDR2: SGHRS and YFSETQ. The CDR3 loop spans 14 amino acids. V was trimmed by 1 base and J by 3 bases, leaving 11 bases between them. The CDR3 DNA follows: TGCGCCAGCAGCTTGAATGTGGGAAACTACGAGCAGTACTTC. This gives the protein CASSLNVGNYEQYF.

The chain has TRBV4-2 and TRBJ2-3; D is unclear. Trimming took 2 bases from V and 4 from J, leaving 22 bases between them. The CDR3 is 18 amino acids. Looked up from germline, CDR1 is LGHNA and CDR2 is YNFKEQ. The CDR3 here is CASSQRRPNPYEADTQYF. CDR3 in DNA: TGTGCCAGCAGCCAAAGACGCCCCAACCCGTATGAGGCAGATACGCAGTATTTT.

The chain uses TRBV2 and TRBJ2-7; D is tentatively TRBD1 or TRBD2 (6 bases each). The germline V gene has CDR1 SNHLY and CDR2 FYNNEI. CDR3 size: 15 residues. The germline V and J ends were trimmed by 3 bases and 1 base, with 13 bases remaining between them. The CDR3 loop is CASSDRGGRSYEQYF. The CDR3, as DNA: TGTGCCAGCAGTGATCGAGGGGGGCGATCCTACGAGCAGTACTTC.

Ten or more counts support this clonotype. V and J are TRBV2 and TRBJ2-2; TRBD1 matches at 10 bases. Germline V gives CDR1 SNHLY, CDR2 FYNNEI. J lost 5 bases, V lost 5 bases, and 5 bases had no gene match. This CDR3 comprises 15 residues. CDR3 amino acids: CASSQDRGGTGELFF. CDR3 sequence (DNA): TGTGCCAGCAGTCAGGACAGGGGGGGGACCGGGGAGCTGTTTTTT.

Of note for this clonotype: This may be a read error, as it is one base from a much larger clone. The J gene is TRBJ1-1, the V gene TRBV5-1; a weak D match, TRBD1 (6 bases). CDR1 is SGHRS and CDR2 is YFSETQ in the germline V gene. The CDR3 loop spans 15 amino acids. Between the trimmed V and J ends, which lost 2 bases and 3 bases, there was a span of 14 bases. The CDR3 sequence is CASSLSGAGDTEAFF. The CDR3 nucleotides are TGCGCCAGCAGCTTATCCGGGGCAGGGGACACTGAAGCTTTCTTT.

This clonotype has a handful of counts. This rearrangement joins TRBV30 to TRBJ1-5, with D uncertain. This CDR3 region has 13 residues. Trimming cost V 2 bases and J 0 bases, with 5 bases left between them. CDR1 is GTSNPN and CDR2 is SVGIG in the germline V gene (reference sequence). The CDR3 DNA is TGTGCCTGGAGTCCTCATAGCAATCAGCCCCAGCATTTT. As protein: CAWSPHSNQPQHF.

In this sample, this clonotype turned up many times. The chain links TRBV29-1 to TRBJ2-3, with 12 positions matching TRBD2. The germline gives CDR1 SQVTM, CDR2 ANQGSEA. The CDR3 is 14 amino acids. The V and J ends lost 7 bases and 3 bases, in that order; junction bases with no gene match: 5. The CDR3, as DNA: TGCAGCGGGCTAGCGGGGGGGCCTACAGATACGCAGTATTTT. Translating gives CSGLAGGPTDTQYF.

This clonotype was counted only a few times. This chain uses TRBV7-2 with TRBJ2-7; 10 nucleotides align to TRBD2. V lost 7 bases, J lost 6 bases, and 6 bases stayed unmatched. The germline CDR1 and CDR2 sequences are SGHTA and FQGNSA. This CDR3 spans 13 amino acids. DNA for the CDR3: TGTGCCAGCAACAAGCGGGGGGGAATCGAGCAGTACTTC. Protein sequence: CASNKRGGIEQYF.

This rearrangement joins TRBV20-1 to TRBJ2-5; D is perhaps TRBD1 (5 bases). CDR1 and CDR2 (germline): DFQATT, SNEGSKA (reference sequence). The CDR3 runs 13 residues. This CDR3 reads CRGQGKGKETQYF. DNA of the CDR3: TGCAGAGGGCAGGGTAAAGGGAAAGAGACCCAGTACTTC.

At least ten counts were recorded for this clonotype. This sequence joins TRBV7-7 and TRBJ2-2; 8 bases are shared with TRBD1. The CDR3 has 16 amino acids. J was trimmed by 3 bases and V by 6 bases; bases with no gene match: 9. Per the germline V gene, CDR1 is SSHAT and CDR2 is FNYEAQ (reference sequence). CDR3: CASRPNRGTDTGELFF. The CDR3 region has the DNA TGTGCCAGCAGACCAAACAGGGGGACGGACACCGGGGAGCTGTTTTTT.

The table lists this clonotype with many counts. Here the CDR3 reads CASSVGDTEAFF. The CDR3 DNA reads as TGTGCCAGCAGTGTCGGCGACACTGAAGCTTTCTTT. V gene TRBV12-3 or TRBV12-4 combines with J gene TRBJ1-1; D is unclear. Trimming stripped 5 bases from V and 3 bases from J, with 7 bases between. The CDR3 spans 12 residues.

The chain links TRBV20-1 to TRBJ2-2; D call uncertain. Per germline, CDR1 DFQATT and CDR2 SNEGSKA (reference sequence). Trimming took off 6 bases at V and 4 bases at J, with 15 bases between the two ends. This CDR3 comprises 14 residues. CDR3 DNA: TGCAGTGCCCCACCCTGGCGTGGCACCGGGGAGCTGTTTTTT. Translated: CSAPPWRGTGELFF.

This clonotype was detected many times. The rearrangement uses TRBV4-2 and TRBJ1-3; D is uncertain. Between the trimmed V and J ends, which lost 1 base and 0 bases, there was a span of 7 bases. The CDR3 is 15 residues long. Germline CDR1 is LGHNA and CDR2 is YNFKEQ. Written as DNA, the CDR3 is TGTGCCAGCAGCCAAGCCAGGCCCTCTGGAAACACCATATATTTT. Its protein product is CASSQARPSGNTIYF.

This sequence joins TRBV20-1 and TRBJ1-1, with 10 nucleotides matching TRBD1. CDR1 is DFQATT and CDR2 is SNEGSKA in the germline V gene (reference sequence). The CDR3 has 14 residues. Unmatched junction bases numbered 6, after V lost 5 bases and J lost 3 bases. CDR3 amino acids: CSAPRQGAYTEAFF. The CDR3 DNA reads TGCAGTGCTCCTAGACAGGGGGCGTACACTGAAGCTTTCTTT.

There are a few counts of this clonotype. The rearrangement links TRBV10-3 to TRBJ1-1; D may be TRBD1 (6 bases). Germline V gives CDR1 ENHRY, CDR2 SYGVKD. This CDR3 comprises 12 residues. Trimming cost V 10 bases and J 3 bases, with 12 bases left between them. The CDR3 loop reads CATTGRDTEAFF. CDR3 in DNA: TGTGCCACCACAGGGCGGGACACTGAAGCTTTCTTT.

This clonotype was seen many times. CDR3 loop: CASSLAGLAGYNEQFF. Here the CDR3 DNA reads TGTGCCAGCAGCCTAGCGGGACTAGCGGGATACAATGAGCAGTTCTTC. V is TRBV11-2 and J is TRBJ2-1; 13 positions match TRBD2. Per germline, CDR1 SGHAT and CDR2 FQNNGV. The trim removed 5 bases at V and 4 bases at J, leaving 5 bases unmatched. The CDR3 covers 16 residues.

This clonotype has at least ten counts. CDR3 protein: CATSRPASTDTQYF. CDR3 DNA sequence: TGTGCCACCAGCAGACCCGCGAGCACAGATACGCAGTATTTT. The rearrangement links TRBV15 to TRBJ2-3; D uncertain. The CDR3 extends over 14 amino acids. Germline assignment: CDR1 LNHNV and CDR2 YYDKDF (reference sequence). V gave up 2 bases and J gave up 0 bases, with 6 bases separating them.

In its sample, this clonotype was seen many times. V and J are TRBV29-1 and TRBJ2-5, with TRBD2 matching 7 bases. Trimming cost V 4 bases and J 5 bases; bases outside gene matches: 7. This CDR3 is built from 13 residues. CDR1 is SQVTM, CDR2 ANQGSEA, per germline. CDR3: CSVGERREETQYF. CDR3 in DNA: TGCAGCGTTGGGGAGCGGCGGGAGGAGACCCAGTACTTC.

The table lists this clonotype with many counts. V is TRBV5-6 and J is TRBJ2-5; possible D gene TRBD2, 5 bases. The CDR3 has 13 amino acids. Germline-derived CDR1 and CDR2 are SGHDT and YYEEEE. Trimming stripped 3 bases from V and 1 base from J, with 7 bases between. The CDR3 sequence: CASSSGFQETQYF. CDR3 sequence (DNA): TGTGCCAGCAGCTCGGGGTTCCAAGAGACCCAGTACTTC.

This clonotype came up many times. This chain connects TRBV6-1 to TRBJ2-7; 7 bases map to TRBD1. V shed 6 bases, J shed 6 bases, and the junction held 11 bases outside the gene matches. Germline loops: CDR1 MNHNS, CDR2 SASEGT. The CDR3 runs to 14 residues. Here the CDR3 DNA reads TGTGCCAGCAGAGAGGACAGGAGGATCCTCGAGCAGTACTTC. Protein: CASREDRRILEQYF.

The rearrangement joins TRBV2 to TRBJ2-5; 12 nucleotides match TRBD2. CDR1 is SNHLY and CDR2 is FYNNEI in the germline V gene. This CDR3 region has 15 residues. Germline trimming cut 3 bases from V and 5 bases from J; bases unmatched to any gene: 4. Here the CDR3 DNA reads TGTGCCAGCAGTGAGACTAGCGGGAGTAGGGAGACCCAGTACTTC. This encodes CASSETSGSRETQYF.